Below, 26 T cell receptor beta chains from the same sample are listed, as sequenced in a study of patients and donors after allogeneic stem cell transplantation. TCRdb passed the RT-PCR reads through MiXCR, listing each CDR3 protein once. The sample lists roughly 960,000 distinct CDR3 sequences, about a sixth occurring once. Source material: blood, either unsorted or a sorted T cell fraction (not recorded which). Receptors were obtained from a human donor who was either an allogeneic HSCT recipient or a stem cell or donor lymphocyte infusion donor (not recorded which). It is not recorded whose cells these are; they may come from a transplant donor.

In its sample, this clonotype was seen a few times. The rearrangement uses TRBV24-1 and TRBJ2-2; D may correspond to TRBD1 or TRBD2 (6 bases each). The ends were cut back, 4 bases at V and 3 bases at J, with 23 bases in the middle. Germline V gene lookup returns CDR1 KGHDR and CDR2 SFDVKD. The CDR3 is 19 residues long. The CDR3 sequence is CATSDPDTWGAMDTGELFF. The CDR3 DNA follows: TGTGCCACCAGTGACCCTGATACGTGGGGGGCGATGGACACCGGGGAGCTGTTTTTT.

This clonotype has at least ten counts. This sequence joins TRBV2 and TRBJ2-7, with 11 bases that match TRBD1. This CDR3 contains 13 residues. Germline V gives CDR1 SNHLY, CDR2 FYNNEI. With 8 bases clipped from V and 1 base from J, the junction kept 1 base outside the gene matches. The CDR3 is CASRDRGSYEQYF. The CDR3 DNA is TGTGCCAGCCGGGACAGGGGGTCCTACGAGCAGTACTTC.

The rearrangement joins TRBV9 to TRBJ2-5; no clear D gene. The CDR3 is made up of 14 amino acids. Trimming pared 0 bases from V and 3 bases from J, leaving 9 bases between. Germline CDR1 is SGDLS and CDR2 is YYNGEE. CDR3 nucleotides: TGTGCCAGCAGCGTAGTTGGTGTGGAAGAGACCCAGTACTTC. Translation gives CASSVVGVEETQYF.

The V call is TRBV6-1, the J call TRBJ2-1; 13 nucleotides agree with TRBD2. In germline, CDR1 is MNHNS, CDR2 SASEGT. The V segment lost 6 bases and the J segment 6 bases; nucleotides outside the gene matches: 5. The CDR3 is 15 residues long. The CDR3 bases are TGTGCCAGCAGAATGGGACTAGCGGGAACCAATGAGCAGTTCTTC. Protein sequence: CASRMGLAGTNEQFF.

This clonotype was seen a few times. The V and J genes are TRBV12-3 or TRBV12-4 and TRBJ1-5; the D is unclear. Trimming cost V 5 bases and J 6 bases, with 17 bases left between them. This CDR3 comprises 15 residues. The DNA of the CDR3 is TGTGCCAGCAGTCTTCTTGCTCCGGGTAGTCAGCCCCAGCATTTT. It translates to CASSLLAPGSQPQHF.

This chain joins TRBV5-1 and TRBJ2-1, with 12 bases lining up with TRBD1. This CDR3 comprises 16 residues. CDR1 and CDR2 from the germline V gene are SGHRS and YFSETQ. The trim removed 4 bases at V and 6 bases at J, leaving 8 bases unmatched. The CDR3 sequence is CASSPRGQGAFNEQFF. The CDR3 DNA sequence: TGCGCCAGCAGCCCCCGGGGACAGGGGGCGTTCAATGAGCAGTTCTTC.

The table lists this clonotype with a few counts. J is TRBJ2-3 and V is TRBV20-1; TRBD2 aligns across 7 bases. The CDR3 length is 14 residues. CDR1 is DFQATT and CDR2 is SNEGSKA in the germline V gene (reference sequence). Losses at the gene ends were 2 bases for V and 2 bases for J; bases not matched to a gene: 4. The CDR3: CSARISGATDTQYF. CDR3 sequence (DNA): TGCAGTGCTAGAATCAGCGGGGCCACAGATACGCAGTATTTT.

This clonotype turned up a few times. The V gene is TRBV10-3, the J gene TRBJ2-3; TRBD2 agrees at 9 bases. The CDR3 runs 14 residues. With V trimmed by 2 bases and J by 4 bases, 1 base remained unmatched. Germline assignment: CDR1 ENHRY and CDR2 SYGVKD. The CDR3 DNA reads TGTGCCATCAGTGAGAGCGGGAGGTCAGATACGCAGTATTTT. It translates to CAISESGRSDTQYF.

This clonotype turned up a few times. This chain links TRBV12-3 or TRBV12-4 with TRBJ2-3; D ambiguous. With 1 base removed from V and 5 bases from J, the gap between germline ends came to 13 bases. The CDR3 is 15 amino acids. DNA for the CDR3: TGTGCCAGCAGTTTAGAACTCGCAAGGGTAGATACGCAGTATTTT. Its translation is CASSLELARVDTQYF.

The V and J genes are TRBV11-1 and TRBJ2-7, with 7 bases that match TRBD2. In germline, CDR1 is SGHAT, CDR2 FQDESV (reference sequence). V was pared by 0 bases and J by 7 bases, with 9 bases of the junction left unmatched. This CDR3 spans 15 amino acids. CDR3 sequence reads: CASSLAYRAGEEQYF. CDR3 DNA: TGTGCCAGCAGCTTAGCGTATAGGGCGGGAGAAGAGCAGTACTTC.

The chain links TRBV12-3 or TRBV12-4 to TRBJ1-1; 7 positions agree with TRBD1. CDR3 size: 13 residues. V dropped 5 bases and J dropped 12; count of bases not matched to a gene: 12. For the CDR3, the DNA is TGTGCCAGCAGTGTCGGGACAGCCGGTGAGTCTTTCTTT. It translates to CASSVGTAGESFF.

This clonotype was detected only a few times. The V call is TRBV25-1, the J call TRBJ1-1; 9 bases match TRBD1. The CDR3 runs 14 residues. Germline V gene data show CDR1 as MGHDK and CDR2 as SYGVNS. V was pared by 1 base and J by 9 bases, with 6 bases of the junction left unmatched. The CDR3 sequence is CASSEWRDRAQAFF. CDR3 bases: TGTGCCAGCAGTGAATGGCGGGACAGGGCACAAGCTTTCTTT.

This chain joins TRBV5-1 and TRBJ2-3; 7 nucleotides agree with TRBD1. The germline CDR1 and CDR2 sequences are SGHRS and YFSETQ. CDR3 length equals 16 residues. The J segment lost 2 bases and the V segment lost 0 bases, leaving 6 bases of the junction unmatched. The CDR3 is CASSLGKGADTDTQYF. DNA for the CDR3: TGCGCCAGCAGCTTGGGAAAGGGGGCGGACACAGATACGCAGTATTTT.

This clonotype appeared a few times. The J gene is TRBJ1-2, the V gene TRBV15; D is undetermined. From germline, CDR1 is LNHNV and CDR2 YYDKDF (reference sequence). This CDR3 has 12 amino acids. V was cut by 8 bases and J by 8 bases, with 15 bases left in between. CDR3 in amino acids: CATSGGLGGYTF. The CDR3 nucleotides are TGTGCCACCTCCGGAGGGCTGGGAGGCTACACCTTC.

This sequence joins TRBV3-1 and TRBJ2-2, with D tentatively TRBD2 (7 bases). Germline V gene sequence: CDR1 LGHDT, CDR2 YNNKEL (reference sequence). V was clipped by 3 bases and J by 5 bases, with 13 bases between them. This CDR3 comprises 15 residues. The CDR3 here is CASSHGLGGTGELFF. The CDR3 DNA sequence: TGTGCCAGCAGCCACGGACTAGGGGGGACCGGGGAGCTGTTTTTT.

This clonotype was counted only a few times. This chain uses TRBV12-3 or TRBV12-4 with TRBJ1-6; 8 bases are shared with TRBD1. The trim removed 7 bases at V and 9 bases at J, leaving 8 bases unmatched. The CDR3 loop spans 14 amino acids. The CDR3 DNA reads as TGTGCCAGCAAGAATGACAGGGGAATTTCACCCCTCCACTTT. Its protein is CASKNDRGISPLHF.

The gene calls are TRBV5-6 and TRBJ1-1, with TRBD1 as a possible D gene (5 bases). The CDR3 has 14 amino acids. V lost 3 bases and J 3 bases, leaving 12 bases between the germline ends. Germline CDR1 SGHDT, CDR2 YYEEEE. For the CDR3, the DNA is TGTGCCAGCAGCTCCGGGGGAGGGGACACTGAAGCTTTCTTT. It yields the protein CASSSGGGDTEAFF.

The chain combines TRBV7-7 with TRBJ2-7, with D perhaps being TRBD1 or TRBD2 (5 bases each). Germline loops: CDR1 SSHAT, CDR2 FNYEAQ (reference sequence). This CDR3 has 14 residues. Trimming left V 5 bases short and J 4 bases short, with 15 bases between. CDR3 protein: CASSQGPSGYEQYF. The CDR3 bases are TGTGCCAGCAGCCAGGGCCCTTCGGGGTACGAGCAGTACTTC.

The genes are TRBV7-2 and TRBJ1-1; TRBD1 matches at 7 bases. The CDR3 totals 15 residues. Unmatched junction bases numbered 6, after V lost 4 bases and J lost 1 base. CDR1 is SGHTA, CDR2 FQGNSA, per germline. In DNA form, the CDR3 reads TGTGCCAGCAGCTCTAGACAGGGCTGGAACACTGAAGCTTTCTTT. Translating gives CASSSRQGWNTEAFF. Complete variable domain (other parts from reference TRBV7-2 and TRBJ1-1): GAGVSQSPSNKVTEKGKDVELRCDPISGHTALYWYRQSLGQGLEFLIYFQGNSAPDKSGLPSDRFSAERTGGSVSTLTIQRTQQEDSAVYLCASSSRQGWNTEAFFGQGTRLTVV.

This clonotype turned up a few times. V usage is TRBV7-6 and J usage is TRBJ2-7; D is perhaps TRBD1 or TRBD2 (5 bases each). Trimming removed 0 bases at V and 5 bases at J, with 11 bases between. This CDR3 region has 14 residues. Germline CDR1 and CDR2: SGHVS and FNYEAQ. As DNA, the CDR3 is TGTGCCAGCAGCTTAGCCGAGGGGTGGGACGAGCAGTACTTC. This gives the protein CASSLAEGWDEQYF.

This clonotype was seen a handful of times. CDR3 protein: CASSPGLNNYGYTF. The CDR3 DNA sequence: TGTGCCAGCAGCCCAGGGTTAAATAACTATGGCTACACCTTC. The chain employs TRBV11-3 and TRBJ1-2, with D possibly being TRBD1 (5 bases). This CDR3 has 14 residues. Trimming shortened V by 5 bases and J by 1 base, and 11 bases separated the two germline ends. Germline values: CDR1 SGHNT, CDR2 YENEEA.

This clonotype was detected ten times or more. The gene calls are TRBV3-1 and TRBJ1-1, with D possibly TRBD1 on 5 matching bases. The CDR3 has 13 amino acids. Per germline, CDR1 LGHDT and CDR2 YNNKEL (reference sequence). V was clipped by 8 bases and J by 3 bases, with 13 bases between them. The CDR3 sequence is CASLPGGDTEAFF. CDR3 in DNA: TGTGCCAGCCTACCCGGGGGTGACACTGAAGCTTTCTTT.

Only a few counts were recorded for this clonotype. Mismatch with germline at one junction end may stem from a read error. DNA for the CDR3: TGCGCAGGAAGGACAGTTTTGAAATCACCCCTCCACTTT. It codes for CAGRTVLKSPLHF. The rearrangement joins TRBV6-6 to TRBJ1-6; tentatively, D is TRBD1 (6 bases). The CDR3 sequence is 13 residues long. Per germline, CDR1 MNHNY and CDR2 SVGAGI (reference sequence).

The chain links TRBV6-5 to TRBJ2-5; D may be TRBD1 (5 bases). This CDR3 is 12 amino acids long. V was clipped by 5 bases and J by 7 bases, with 11 bases between them. Germline loops: CDR1 MNHEY, CDR2 SVGAGI. CDR3 region: CASSQTDGTQYF. The CDR3, as DNA: TGTGCCAGCAGTCAGACAGATGGGACCCAGTACTTC.

In its sample, this clonotype was seen many times. The chain is built from TRBV7-3 and TRBJ2-1, with 7 nucleotides matching TRBD2. The CDR3 runs to 15 residues. CDR1 and CDR2 from the germline V gene are SGHTA and FQGTGA. V shed 1 base, J shed 11 bases, and the junction held 11 bases outside the gene matches. For the CDR3, the DNA is TGTGCCAGCAGCTTAAGAATTAGGGCGGGAGAGCAGCAGTTCTTC. This encodes CASSLRIRAGEQQFF.

The genes are TRBV6-5 and TRBJ2-3, with 7 positions matching TRBD2. With V trimmed by 2 bases and J by 0 bases, 2 bases remained unmatched. The CDR3 loop spans 15 amino acids. Germline V gene data show CDR1 as MNHEY and CDR2 as SVGAGI. CDR3 amino acids: CASSYLAASTDTQYF. DNA of the CDR3: TGTGCCAGCAGTTACCTAGCGGCTAGCACAGATACGCAGTATTTT.